These 8 T cell receptor beta chains were all obtained from the same sample, sequenced in a study of shared clonotypes between healthy human individuals. Naive CD8 cells lacked CD45RO and underwent positive selection for CCR7, leaving out terminally differentiated effector memory CD45RA+ cells. The data were produced by immunoSEQ multiplex PCR, yet TCRdb's version contains in-frame clones alone and is incomplete. Of about 590,000 clones in the sample, roughly 96% were seen once. The sequencing input was naive CD8+ T cells sorted from blood. The receptors originated from a woman aged 25 to 45 in good health.

The chain combines TRBV2 with TRBJ1-2; D call uncertain. This CDR3 contains 15 residues. In germline, CDR1 is SNHLY, CDR2 FYNNEI. V was clipped by 3 bases and J by 2 bases, with 13 bases between them. CDR3 loop: CASSDPAGMNYGYTF. CDR3 in DNA: TGTGCCAGCAGTGATCCCGCAGGAATGAACTATGGCTACACCTTC.

V and J are TRBV19 and TRBJ1-5, with TRBD1 matching 10 bases. Unmatched junction bases numbered 12, after V lost 6 bases and J lost 10 bases. Germline CDR1 and CDR2: LNHDA and SQIVND (reference sequence). The CDR3 contains 15 residues. This CDR3 reads CASSAGTGVISPQHF. CDR3 nucleotides: TGTGCCAGTAGCGCTGGGACAGGGGTAATCAGCCCCCAGCATTTT.

The J gene is TRBJ2-6, the V gene TRBV27; no clear D gene. The CDR3 consists of 18 residues. V was shortened by 0 bases and J by 0 bases, with 12 bases between the two germline ends. Germline V gives CDR1 MNHEY, CDR2 SMNVEV (reference sequence). Here the CDR3 reads CASSLSFHVNSGANVLTF. In nucleotides, the CDR3 is TGTGCCAGCAGTTTATCCTTCCATGTTAACTCTGGGGCCAACGTCCTGACTTTC.

The chain recombines TRBV6-1 with TRBJ2-7; 8 bases map to TRBD2. Trimming took 10 bases from V and 1 from J; bases not matched to a gene: 12. From germline, CDR1 is MNHNS and CDR2 SASEGT. The CDR3 has 15 residues. This CDR3 is CATRPGAGGSYEQYF. In DNA, the CDR3 is TGTGCCACCCGACCGGGCGCGGGAGGATCCTACGAGCAGTACTTC.

V is TRBV6-5 and J is TRBJ2-3, with D perhaps TRBD2 (6 bases). The CDR3 length is 15 residues. Trimming shortened V by 5 bases and J by 0 bases, and 12 bases separated the two germline ends. Germline CDR1 reads MNHEY; CDR2 reads SVGAGI. Here the CDR3 reads CASSQLAESTDTQYF. The CDR3 nucleotides read TGTGCCAGCAGTCAATTAGCGGAAAGCACAGATACGCAGTATTTT.

The genes are TRBV28 and TRBJ1-5, with 8 bases matching TRBD1. This CDR3 contains 15 residues. V was clipped by 3 bases and J by 6 bases; unmatched bases: 7. Germline CDR1 is MDHEN and CDR2 is SYDVKM. The CDR3: CASSFYRGIRQPQHF. The CDR3 region has the DNA TGTGCCAGCAGTTTCTACAGGGGGATTCGTCAGCCCCAGCATTTT. Looking up the rest from reference TRBV28 and TRBJ1-5 gives the full variable domain: DVKVTQSSRYLVKRTGEKVFLECVQDMDHENMFWYRQDPGLGLRLIYFSYDVKMKEKGDIPEGYSVSREKKERFSLILESASTNQTSMYLCASSFYRGIRQPQHFGDGTRLSIL.

This clone was picked up one time. The V gene is TRBV9, the J gene TRBJ2-7; the D is unclear. The CDR3 runs to 15 residues. Germline assignment: CDR1 SGDLS and CDR2 YYNGEE. V shed 0 bases and J shed 1 base, with 11 bases lying between them. The CDR3 bases are TGTGCCAGCAGCGTAGACCTAGAAGGGTCCTACGAGCAGTACTTC. This encodes CASSVDLEGSYEQYF.

The chain uses TRBV9 and TRBJ2-2; 8 bases line up with TRBD2. The CDR3 covers 16 residues. Losses at the gene ends were 0 bases for V and 0 bases for J; bases not matched to a gene: 1. The V gene's germline CDR1 is SGDLS and CDR2 YYNGEE. The CDR3 DNA follows: TGTGCCAGCAGCGTAGCGGGAGGGCCGAACACCGGGGAGCTGTTTTTT. The encoded protein is CASSVAGGPNTGELFF.